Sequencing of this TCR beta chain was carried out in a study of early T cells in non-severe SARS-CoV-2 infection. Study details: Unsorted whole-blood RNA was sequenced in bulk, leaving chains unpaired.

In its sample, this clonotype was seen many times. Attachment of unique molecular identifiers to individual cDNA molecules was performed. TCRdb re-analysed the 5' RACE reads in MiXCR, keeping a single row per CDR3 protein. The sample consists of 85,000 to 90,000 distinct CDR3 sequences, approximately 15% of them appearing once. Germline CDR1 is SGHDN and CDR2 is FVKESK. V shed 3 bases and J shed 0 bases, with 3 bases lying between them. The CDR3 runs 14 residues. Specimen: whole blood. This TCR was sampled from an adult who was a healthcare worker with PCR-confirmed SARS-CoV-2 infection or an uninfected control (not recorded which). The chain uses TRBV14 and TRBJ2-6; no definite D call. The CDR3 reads CASSQTSGANVLTF. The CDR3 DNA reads TGTGCCAGCAGCCAGACCTCTGGGGCCAACGTCCTGACTTTC.